This T cell receptor beta chain was sequenced in a study of cytomegalovirus exposure and HLA in healthy donors. Amplification used 60 Vbeta primers and 13 Jbeta primers. Profiling relied on immunoSEQ multiplex PCR, and the TCRdb table lists in-frame clones only, not all of them. The data contain 150,000 to 200,000 clones, less than 80% of them singletons. This clone was recorded a few times. Germline CDR1 and CDR2: SGHNT and YYREEE (reference sequence). The CDR3 spans 15 residues. Losses at the gene ends were 2 bases for V and 3 bases for J; bases not matched to a gene: 4. The sequencing input was PBMCs. The V and J genes are TRBV5-4 and TRBJ1-2, with TRBD1 matching 10 bases. This TCR derives from a man aged 18 to 30 in good health and CMV-seronegative. CDR3 in amino acids: CASSFRDRGHYGYTF. CDR3 nucleotides: TGTGCCAGCAGCTTCCGGGACAGGGGACACTATGGCTACACCTTC. Looking up the rest from reference TRBV5-4 and TRBJ1-2 gives the full variable domain: ETGVTQSPTHLIKTRGQQVTLRCSSQSGHNTVSWYQQALGQGPQFIFQYYREEENGRGNFPPRFSGLQFPNYSSELNVNALELDDSALYLCASSFRDRGHYGYTFGSGTRLTVV.